This T cell receptor beta chain was sequenced for a study of T-cell reconstitution after alpha-beta-depleted transplantation in children. General study results and limits: At the one-year point after transplant, T-cell counts and TCRbeta diversity were found to come mostly from T cells that had been newly produced. Expanded graft clones, several hundred of them, were reportedly the source of alpha-beta T cells about two months after transplant.

Points on this clonotype: Antigen: not known.

The CDR3 runs to 17 residues. Trimming cost V 0 bases and J 1 base, with 13 bases left between them. The V gene's germline CDR1 is SGDLS and CDR2 YYNGEE. For TCRbeta, the library was prepared with unique molecular identifiers. TCRdb re-called the PCR reads through MiXCR, storing one row per CDR3 protein. The table lists 300,000 to 400,000 distinct CDR3 sequences, roughly 15% of them singletons, with around 41% in the top ten. The sample consisted of PBMCs, mostly from graft donor cells, taken 360 days after TCRalphabeta/CD19-depleted stem cell transplant. This sequence was found in a male patient under 10 years old who had a stem cell transplant for acute lymphoblastic leukemia, so the T cells may come from the graft donor. V and J are TRBV9 and TRBJ2-2, with a possible D match to TRBD2 (6 bases). The CDR3 loop reads CASSVDPGLLNTGELFF. CDR3 nucleotides: TGTGCCAGCAGCGTAGACCCGGGACTCCTGAACACCGGGGAGCTGTTTTTT.